The T cell receptor beta chain described here comes from a study of blood T cell repertoires in COVID-19. Study-level information: Samples taken during acute and convalescent COVID-19 were collected in the United States, Italy and Spain. From T cells, B-cell-depleted T cells, or PBMCs came the material, which was cDNA or gDNA.

V lost 4 bases, J lost 5 bases, and 14 bases lay in between. The germline V gene has CDR1 LGHDT and CDR2 YNNKEL (reference sequence). CDR3 length: 14 residues. Measured with immunoSEQ multiplex PCR; TCRdb has only the in-frame clones, and not every one. The repertoire includes about 50,000 clones, 85% to 90% of them detected once, and about 28% sits in the top ten. The TCR sequence derives from a human donor in a cohort sampled during active COVID-19. The sample comprised peripheral blood. The gene calls are TRBV3-1 (or the pseudogene TRBV3-2) and TRBJ2-5; possibly TRBD2 for D (6 bases). This CDR3 is CASSPNRGSETQYF. The DNA for the CDR3 is TGTGCCAGCAGCCCGAACCGGGGGTCGGAGACCCAGTACTTC.